This T cell receptor (beta chain) was profiled in a study of blood T cells in healthy people across ages. This clonotype was seen a handful of times. The antigen is not known. Study-wide results and caveats: Across the age range, TCR beta diversity per million T cells fell in a roughly linear way.

The CDR3 has 14 amino acids. Deletions cut 0 bases from V and 1 base from J, with 6 bases between. Germline V gene lookup returns CDR1 SQVTM and CDR2 ANQGSEA. Alongside a J-beta primer mix, a sample-barcoded 5' primer served in a second PCR lasting about 6 to 11 cycles. Any given sample supplied a minimum of 2.5 million CDR3-containing paired-end reads. TCRdb re-called the 5' RACE reads through MiXCR, storing one row per CDR3 protein. The repertoire includes roughly 900,000 distinct CDR3 sequences, around 28% of them detected once, and around 16% sits in the top ten. The TCR originated in an elderly woman in good health. Material for sequencing was blood. The chain uses TRBV29-1 and TRBJ1-4, with no clear D. In nucleotides, the CDR3 is TGCAGCGTTGAAGAACCCGGAACTAATGAAAAACTGTTTTTT. Translation: CSVEEPGTNEKLFF.